One and the same sample provided the 5 T cell receptor beta chains below, sequenced in a study of blood T cell repertoires in COVID-19. Data came from immunoSEQ multiplex PCR; TCRdb stores just in-frame clones and leaves some out. Among about 180,000 clones listed, about 90% were seen once. Sequencing was done on a sample of PBMCs or T cells enriched from blood (not recorded which). The receptors shown here come from a woman aged 18-29 years who had recovered from COVID-19.

CDR3 sequence reads: CASSLGLAGVEQYF. The DNA for the CDR3 is TGTGCCAGCAGTCTCGGACTAGCGGGAGTCGAGCAGTACTTC. The chain links TRBV27 to TRBJ2-7, with 13 positions matching TRBD2. After removal of 5 bases from V and 6 bases from J, the junction contained 4 bases not matched to a gene. The CDR3 contains 14 residues. Germline loops: CDR1 MNHEY, CDR2 SMNVEV (reference sequence).

The V call is TRBV27, the J call TRBJ1-1; 7 bases line up with TRBD1. V dropped 5 bases and J dropped 6; count of bases not matched to a gene: 6. Looked up from germline, CDR1 is MNHEY and CDR2 is SMNVEV (reference sequence). The CDR3 is made up of 13 amino acids. DNA of the CDR3: TGTGCCAGCAGTCGAGTAGGACAGGCTGAAGCTTTCTTT. Translating gives CASSRVGQAEAFF.

V gene TRBV4-2 combines with J gene TRBJ1-2; D uncertain. The CDR3 is made up of 14 amino acids. CDR1 and CDR2 (germline): LGHNA, YNFKEQ. The V end was cut by 0 bases, the J end by 7 bases, with 12 bases between. The CDR3 DNA is TGTGCCAGCAGCCAAGATCGGGAGTTGGGTGGCTACACCTTC. Protein: CASSQDRELGGYTF.

V and J are TRBV19 and TRBJ2-1; TRBD2 aligns across 12 bases. The germline V gene encodes CDR1 LNHDA and CDR2 SQIVND (reference sequence). This CDR3 region has 17 residues. The V and J ends lost 4 bases and 0 bases, in that order; junction bases with no gene match: 4. In DNA, the CDR3 is TGTGCCAGTAGTACATCTAGCGGGGGGGGCTCCTACAATGAGCAGTTCTTC. Translating it yields CASSTSSGGGSYNEQFF.

V gene TRBV5-1 combines with J gene TRBJ1-1, with a tentative D call TRBD1 (5 bases). Trimming left V 3 bases short and J 1 base short, with 13 bases between. This CDR3 has 15 residues. CDR1 and CDR2 from the germline V gene are SGHRS and YFSETQ. The CDR3 DNA reads as TGCGCCAGCAGCTGGGGGAGCGGGAAGAACACTGAAGCTTTCTTT. This sequence encodes CASSWGSGKNTEAFF.